The sequence of this T cell receptor (beta chain) was determined in a study of response to subunit inactivated influenza vaccine. TCRdb redid the calling of the RT-PCR reads with MiXCR, one entry per CDR3 protein. This sample carries about 500,000 distinct CDR3 sequences, roughly 7.9% of them seen once, and the ten largest clones take approximately 14%. Findings and caveats of the study: After each seasonal influenza vaccination, few new T cells are recruited, the authors suggested.

Germline V gene lookup returns CDR1 DFQATT and CDR2 SNEGSKA (reference sequence). The CDR3 length is 13 residues. J was trimmed by 2 bases and V by 8 bases; bases with no gene match: 8. This clonotype was detected only once. What it binds is not known. This chain connects TRBV20-1 to TRBJ2-7, with 8 bases matching TRBD1. The material was PBMCs from blood, obtained 23 months after vaccination. The receptor was isolated from a man aged 50-75 years who received an inactivated influenza vaccine. The CDR3 DNA reads TGCAGTCCTCGAAACAGGGGGACCTACGAGCAGTACTTC. It specifies CSPRNRGTYEQYF.